These 15 T cell receptor beta chains came from one sample sequenced in a study of PD-L1 blockade in urothelial cancer (dated by TCRdb to the late 2010s). The sample's time point, from its label and the paper: pretreatment peripheral blood. The library was produced with the immunoSEQ multiplex PCR assay. TCRdb mirrors the immuneACCESS table, restricted to in-frame sequences. Some clones are absent from its copies; in checked studies, under half trace to an unresolved V gene, and the reason for the others is unknown. Recorded for this sample are about 50,000 clones; 79% of them occurred a single time. The top ten clones comprise roughly 10% of the sample. The sample in question was PBMCs, obtained around atezolizumab (anti-PD-L1) treatment. These receptors originate from a man between 65 and 85 years old with urothelial cancer.

The table lists this clone with a few counts. The chain links TRBV19 to TRBJ2-1; 8 bases align to TRBD2. V trimming: 3 bases; J trimming: 4 bases; junction bases outside the gene matches: 2. Germline loops: CDR1 LNHDA, CDR2 SQIVND (reference sequence). The length of the CDR3 is 14 residues. DNA of the CDR3: TGTGCCAGTAGTATGGAGCGGGGGTACAATGAGCAGTTCTTC. It yields the protein CASSMERGYNEQFF.

This clone was found a few times. This sequence joins TRBV6-5 and TRBJ1-5, with 7 bases aligning to TRBD1. Unmatched junction bases numbered 5, after V lost 10 bases and J lost 2 bases. This CDR3 is 13 amino acids long. Per germline, CDR1 MNHEY and CDR2 SVGAGI. CDR3 sequence reads: CATQGDGNQPQHF. The CDR3 coding sequence is TGTGCCACGCAGGGGGACGGCAATCAGCCCCAGCATTTT.

This sequence joins TRBV6-5 and TRBJ2-7; 9 bases align to TRBD1. The CDR3 sequence is 13 residues long. V dropped 8 bases and J dropped 3; count of bases not matched to a gene: 5. Germline values: CDR1 MNHEY, CDR2 SVGAGI. CDR3 loop: CASAGQGFYEQYF. The CDR3 DNA reads as TGTGCCAGCGCGGGACAGGGATTCTACGAGCAGTACTTC.

The chain is built from TRBV30 and TRBJ2-7; the D gene is possibly TRBD2 (7 bases). Deletions cut 2 bases from V and 4 bases from J, with 18 bases between. The germline CDR1 and CDR2 sequences are GTSNPN and SVGIG (reference sequence). The CDR3 extends over 15 amino acids. CDR3 loop: CAWSPPFAGAYEQYF. The CDR3 region has the DNA TGTGCCTGGAGTCCCCCTTTTGCGGGGGCTTACGAGCAGTACTTC. The full variable domain, rest sourced from reference TRBV30 and TRBJ2-7, is SQTIHQWPATLVQPVGSPLSLECTVEGTSNPNLYWYRQAAGRGLQLLFYSVGIGQISSEVPQNLSASRPQDRQFILSSKKLLLSDSGFYLCAWSPPFAGAYEQYFGPGTRLTVT.

V and J are TRBV29-1 and TRBJ2-3; 13 nucleotides agree with TRBD2. Per the germline V gene, CDR1 is SQVTM and CDR2 is ANQGSEA. This CDR3 region has 15 residues. With V trimmed by 7 bases and J by 5 bases, 9 bases remained unmatched. The CDR3 spells CSGGGGLAGVDTQYF. For the CDR3, the DNA is TGCAGCGGGGGGGGAGGACTAGCGGGAGTAGATACGCAGTATTTT.

This clone turned up a few times. The J gene is TRBJ2-3, the V gene TRBV19, with TRBD1 as a possible D gene (6 bases). The V and J ends lost 7 bases and 3 bases respectively, with 11 bases between them. The V gene's germline CDR1 is LNHDA and CDR2 SQIVND (reference sequence). There are 13 residues in the CDR3. The CDR3 spells CASNTQGTDTQYF. In DNA form, the CDR3 reads TGTGCCAGTAATACTCAGGGGACAGATACGCAGTATTTT.

The chain employs TRBV5-1 and TRBJ1-4, with D perhaps TRBD1 (6 bases). The V gene lost 0 bases and the J gene lost 4 bases, with 16 bases spanning the gap. The germline V gene encodes CDR1 SGHRS and CDR2 YFSETQ. The CDR3 runs 17 residues. The CDR3 DNA follows: TGCGCCAGCAGCTTGGTGACGGCGGGGGCGAATAATGAAAAACTGTTTTTT. Translation gives CASSLVTAGANNEKLFF. The full variable domain, its missing parts supplied by reference TRBV5-1 and TRBJ1-4, is KAGVTQTPRYLIKTRGQQVTLSCSPISGHRSVSWYQQTPGQGLQFLFEYFSETQRNKGNFPGRFSGRQFSNSRSEMNVSTLELGDSALYLCASSLVTAGANNEKLFFGSGTQLSVL.

The J gene is TRBJ2-3, the V gene TRBV5-5; D might be TRBD2 (6 bases). Germline loops: CDR1 SGHKS, CDR2 YYEKEE (reference sequence). This CDR3 has 14 residues. Between the trimmed V and J ends, which lost 6 bases and 6 bases, there was a span of 17 bases. CDR3 coding DNA: TGTGCCAGCAACTACGGGACTCCACGCGATACGCAGTATTTT. It codes for CASNYGTPRDTQYF.

This chain joins TRBV2 and TRBJ1-2; 9 positions agree with TRBD1. Germline CDR1 is SNHLY and CDR2 is FYNNEI. The CDR3 is 13 residues long. V lost 7 bases and J lost 6; bases outside the gene matches: 6. The CDR3 nucleotides are TGTGCCAGCACCCGGGACAGGGAGGATGGCTACACCTTC. Residues: CASTRDREDGYTF.

The chain couples TRBV2 to TRBJ1-5; TRBD1 matches 7 bases. Losses at the gene ends were 8 bases for V and 0 bases for J; bases not matched to a gene: 16. The CDR3 runs to 18 residues. Germline CDR1 reads SNHLY; CDR2 reads FYNNEI. CDR3 loop: CASSTGSGGGYSNQPQHF. The CDR3 DNA is TGTGCCAGCTCGACAGGGAGTGGGGGCGGGTATAGCAATCAGCCCCAGCATTTT.

The chain has TRBV5-4 and TRBJ2-7, with D possibly being TRBD1 (6 bases). Germline values: CDR1 SGHNT, CDR2 YYREEE (reference sequence). The CDR3 runs to 14 residues. V lost 4 bases and J lost 3, with 14 bases in between. The DNA for the CDR3 is TGTGCCAGCAGCATACAGGGTGCGGGCTACGAGCAGTACTTC. This encodes CASSIQGAGYEQYF.

This clone was observed a handful of times. The chain links TRBV18 to TRBJ1-5, with D possibly TRBD1 on 6 matching bases. Trimming left V 4 bases short and J 4 bases short, with 11 bases between. Germline CDR1 is KGHSH and CDR2 is LQKENI. The CDR3 loop spans 14 amino acids. For the CDR3, the DNA is TGTGCCAGCTCACTACAGGGTTTAAATCAGCCCCAGCATTTT. The encoded protein is CASSLQGLNQPQHF.

The chain couples TRBV7-6 to TRBJ2-1, with TRBD2 matching 13 bases. V was pared by 5 bases and J by 6 bases, with 4 bases of the junction left unmatched. This CDR3 contains 15 residues. Germline CDR1 reads SGHVS; CDR2 reads FNYEAQ. CDR3 region: CASSARTSGSNEQFF. The CDR3 DNA reads TGTGCCAGCAGCGCAAGGACTAGCGGGAGCAATGAGCAGTTCTTC.

V usage is TRBV11-2 and J usage is TRBJ1-1; the D gene is possibly TRBD1 (5 bases). CDR3 length: 14 residues. CDR1 and CDR2 from the germline V gene are SGHAT and FQNNGV. Trimming cost V 6 bases and J 1 base, with 12 bases left between them. The CDR3 sequence is CASSPGGGNTEAFF. The CDR3 bases are TGTGCCAGCAGTCCCGGGGGGGGGAACACTGAAGCTTTCTTT.

The genes are TRBV11-2 and TRBJ2-7; tentatively, D is TRBD1 (7 bases). Germline lookup yields CDR1 SGHAT and CDR2 FQNNGV. Trimming stripped 1 base from V and 9 bases from J, with 13 bases between. The CDR3 has 13 residues. CDR3 sequence reads: CASSLGRQGGQYF. The DNA of the CDR3 is TGTGCCAGCAGCTTAGGGCGACAGGGAGGGCAGTACTTC.